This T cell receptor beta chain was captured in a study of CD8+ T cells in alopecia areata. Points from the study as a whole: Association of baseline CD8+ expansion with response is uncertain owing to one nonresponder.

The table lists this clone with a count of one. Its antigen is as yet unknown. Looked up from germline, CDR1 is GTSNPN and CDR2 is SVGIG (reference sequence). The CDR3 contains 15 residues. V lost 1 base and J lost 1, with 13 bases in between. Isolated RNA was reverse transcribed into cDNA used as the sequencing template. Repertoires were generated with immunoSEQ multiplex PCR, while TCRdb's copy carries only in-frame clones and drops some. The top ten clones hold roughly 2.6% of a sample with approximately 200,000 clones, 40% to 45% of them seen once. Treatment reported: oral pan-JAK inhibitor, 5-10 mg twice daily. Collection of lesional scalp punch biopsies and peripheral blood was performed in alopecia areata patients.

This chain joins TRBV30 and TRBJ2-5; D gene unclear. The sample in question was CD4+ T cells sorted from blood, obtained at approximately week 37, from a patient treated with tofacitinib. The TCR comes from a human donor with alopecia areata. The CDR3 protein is CAWSASFVPQETQYF. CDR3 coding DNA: TGTGCCTGGAGTGCCAGTTTTGTGCCCCAAGAGACCCAGTACTTC.